This T cell receptor (beta chain) was profiled in a study of T cells after yellow fever vaccination. Regarding the study as a whole: The secondary response peaked faster, at day 5 versus 15, but was weaker. The booster response re-showed most primary clones: about 96% CD4, about 89% CD8.

TCRdb fed the 5' RACE reads into MiXCR, producing one record per CDR3 protein. This sample has some 350,000 distinct CDR3 sequences, with around 6.4% found just once. The table lists this clonotype with a few counts. What it recognizes is unknown. Sample: PBMCs, taken 5 days after the yellow fever booster vaccination. The clonotype originates from a man aged 30 to 39 who received the YFV17D yellow fever vaccine.

DNA of the CDR3: TGCAGTGCTAGCCCAGGAAACGGGGAGCTGTTTTTT. Its protein is CSASPGNGELFF. V is TRBV20-1 and J is TRBJ2-2; D call uncertain. The CDR3 is made up of 12 amino acids. CDR1 is DFQATT and CDR2 is SNEGSKA in the germline V gene (reference sequence). Trimming took 3 bases from V and 7 from J, leaving 9 bases between them.